This passage covers 6 T cell receptor beta chains from one sample sequenced in a study of OX40 agonist ivuxolimab in advanced cancers. Assay: immunoSEQ multiplex PCR; the TCRdb copy retains only in-frame clones and omits some. Altogether roughly 88,000 clones are present, about 87% being singletons, with the ten largest covering approximately 4%. The sequencing used CD4+ or CD8+ T cells sorted from blood, collected in a trial of the OX40 agonist ivuxolimab. These receptor sequences come from an adult with an advanced solid tumor such as melanoma, head and neck, liver or kidney cancer.

J is TRBJ1-6 and V is TRBV29-1, with TRBD1 matching over 8 bases. CDR1 is SQVTM and CDR2 is ANQGSEA in the germline V gene. V lost 5 bases and J lost 8; bases outside the gene matches: 5. CDR3 length equals 13 residues. The CDR3 here is CSVRAGGDSPLHF. CDR3 bases: TGCAGCGTTCGGGCAGGGGGCGATTCACCCCTCCACTTT.

The V and J genes are TRBV11-2 and TRBJ1-4; possible D gene TRBD1, 6 bases. Germline CDR1 SGHAT, CDR2 FQNNGV. Deletions cut 6 bases from V and 8 bases from J, with 10 bases between. The CDR3 is made up of 12 amino acids. In nucleotides, the CDR3 is TGTGCCAGCAGTAAAGACAGGGAAAAACTGTTTTTT. Its translation is CASSKDREKLFF.

This chain joins TRBV6-1 and TRBJ1-3; D call uncertain. V lost 10 bases and J 4 bases, leaving 8 bases between the germline ends. The CDR3 loop spans 11 amino acids. Looked up from germline, CDR1 is MNHNS and CDR2 is SASEGT. The DNA for the CDR3 is TGTGCCACCGTTCTGGGAAACACCATATATTTT. This encodes CATVLGNTIYF.

This chain connects TRBV6-1 to TRBJ1-4; the D gene is possibly TRBD1 (6 bases). This CDR3 contains 15 residues. The germline V and J ends were trimmed by 2 bases and 4 bases, with 11 bases remaining between them. Germline V CDR1 and CDR2: MNHNS, SASEGT. CDR3 loop: CASSETGQYNEKLFF. The CDR3 DNA follows: TGTGCCAGCAGTGAAACTGGACAGTATAATGAAAAACTGTTTTTT.

V usage is TRBV10-3 and J usage is TRBJ2-2, with a tentative D call TRBD1 (5 bases). In germline, CDR1 is ENHRY, CDR2 SYGVKD. V dropped 3 bases and J dropped 3 bases, with 8 bases sitting between them. The CDR3 has 14 residues. CDR3 bases: TGTGCCATCAGTGACAGCAGGGACACCGGGGAGCTGTTTTTT. This gives the protein CAISDSRDTGELFF.

The chain joins TRBV29-1 to TRBJ1-5; perhaps TRBD1 as D (6 bases). This CDR3 contains 14 residues. Trimming removed 4 bases from V and 2 bases from J, with 12 bases in between. In germline, CDR1 is SQVTM, CDR2 ANQGSEA. CDR3 bases: TGCAGCGTTGGGGGGGCGGGAGGCAATCAGCCCCAGCATTTT. Its translation: CSVGGAGGNQPQHF. The variable domain in full, with the rest retrieved from reference TRBV29-1 and TRBJ1-5, is SAVISQKPSRDICQRGTSLTIQCQVDSQVTMMFWYRQQPGQSLTLIATANQGSEATYESGFVIDKFPISRPNLTFSTLTVSNMSPEDSSIYLCSVGGAGGNQPQHFGDGTRLSIL.